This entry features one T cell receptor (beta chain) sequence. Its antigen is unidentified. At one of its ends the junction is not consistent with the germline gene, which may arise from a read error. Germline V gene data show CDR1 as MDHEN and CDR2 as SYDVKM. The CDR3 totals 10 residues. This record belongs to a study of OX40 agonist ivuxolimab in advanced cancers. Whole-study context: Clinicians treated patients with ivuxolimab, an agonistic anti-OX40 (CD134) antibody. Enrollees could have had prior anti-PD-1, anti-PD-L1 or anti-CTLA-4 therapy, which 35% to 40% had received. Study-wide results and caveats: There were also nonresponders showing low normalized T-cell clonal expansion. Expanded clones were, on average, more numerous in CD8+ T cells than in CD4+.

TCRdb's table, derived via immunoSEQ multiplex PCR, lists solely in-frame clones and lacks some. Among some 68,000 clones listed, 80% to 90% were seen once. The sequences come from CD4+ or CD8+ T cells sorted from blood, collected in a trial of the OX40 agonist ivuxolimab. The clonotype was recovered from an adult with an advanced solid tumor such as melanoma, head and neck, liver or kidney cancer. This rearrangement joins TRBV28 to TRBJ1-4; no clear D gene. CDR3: CATSNEKLFF. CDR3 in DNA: TGTGCCACCAGTAATGAAAAACTGTTTTTT.